The next 21 T cell receptor beta chains were all read from a single sample in a study of tumor-infiltrating lymphocytes in primary liver carcinoma. Researchers generated TCR beta cDNA from about 500 ng of total RNA, relying on a constant-region primer. The TCR beta library was amplified through three nested multiplex PCR rounds in a modified ARM-PCR procedure. Each of the first two PCR rounds ran approximately 11 cycles with TRBV1-TRBV30 forward and C-beta reverse primers. TCRdb called the multiplex PCR reads again in MiXCR, with one record for every CDR3 protein. The sample holds about 350,000 distinct CDR3 sequences, less than 75% seen once. Germline DNA was also extracted, and blood RNA was taken from unsorted whole blood. The source material was peripheral blood. Source of these receptors: a man aged 40-55 years with primary liver carcinoma and hepatitis B virus infection.

CDR3 in amino acids: CSVVFGTAFF. For the CDR3, the DNA is TGCAGCGTAGTTTTCGGTACGGCTTTCTTT. The chain combines TRBV29-1 with TRBJ1-1, with no clear D. Per germline, CDR1 SQVTM and CDR2 ANQGSEA. CDR3 length: 10 residues. With 6 bases removed from V and 11 bases from J, the gap between germline ends came to 13 bases.

This clonotype was picked up many times. The gene calls are TRBV14 and TRBJ1-1; D unclear. The V end was cut by 6 bases, the J end by 0 bases, with 5 bases between. The CDR3 has 12 amino acids. CDR1 and CDR2 (germline): SGHDN, FVKESK. CDR3 region: CASSRLNTEAFF. The CDR3 nucleotides read TGTGCCAGCAGTAGGTTGAACACTGAAGCTTTCTTT.

As concerns this clonotype: A much larger clone is a single base away; this may be a read error. This sequence joins TRBV4-2 and TRBJ2-2; D may correspond to TRBD1 or TRBD2 (5 bases each). This CDR3 comprises 16 residues. V lost 0 bases and J lost 10, with 18 bases in between. Germline CDR1 is LGHNA and CDR2 is YNFKEQ. The CDR3 reads CASSQDDAGGAVELFF. Here the CDR3 DNA reads TGTGCCAGCAGCCAAGATGACGCGGGTGGGGCCGTGGAGCTGTTTTTT.

On this clonotype: Sequence at one end of the junction differs from germline and may be a read error. The V call is TRBV6-5, the J call TRBJ2-3; no clear D. The CDR3 consists of 12 residues. Germline V gene lookup returns CDR1 MNHEY and CDR2 SVGAGI. This CDR3 reads CAISYGLNRQYF. In DNA, the CDR3 is TGTGCCATCAGTTACGGGTTAAATAGGCAGTATTTT.

This clonotype was counted at least ten times. V gene TRBV6-1 combines with J gene TRBJ1-2; no clear D gene. The CDR3 totals 11 residues. Germline lookup yields CDR1 MNHNS and CDR2 SASEGT. Trimming left V 7 bases short and J 3 bases short, with 6 bases between. The CDR3 sequence: CASTDYYGYTF. The CDR3 bases are TGTGCCAGCACTGACTACTATGGCTACACCTTC.

A word on this clonotype: A much more abundant neighbour one base away suggests this may be a read error. The rearrangement links TRBV29-1 to TRBJ2-3; 12 bases line up with TRBD2. The V and J ends lost 4 bases and 7 bases, in that order; junction bases with no gene match: 9. This CDR3 comprises 15 residues. Germline-derived CDR1 and CDR2 are SQVTM and ANQGSEA. The CDR3 protein is CSVGELAGGRNTQYF. The CDR3 nucleotides read TGCAGCGTTGGGGAACTAGCGGGAGGAAGGAATACGCAGTATTTT.

A note on this clonotype: Being one base from a much bigger clone, this may be a read error. The chain combines TRBV12-3 or TRBV12-4 with TRBJ1-4, with D uncertain. The CDR3 runs to 13 residues. V was shortened by 6 bases and J by 5 bases, with 10 bases between the two germline ends. The CDR3 loop is CASRFSQNEKLFF. The CDR3 nucleotides are TGTGCCAGCAGGTTTAGTCAAAATGAAAAACTGTTTTTT.

Regarding this clonotype: An end of the junction does not agree with germline; a read error may underlie this. The chain carries TRBV11-3 and TRBJ2-1; D remains ambiguous. The germline gives CDR1 SGHNT, CDR2 YENEEA. The CDR3 extends over 12 amino acids. The CDR3 loop is CAGSLNVEEQFF. The CDR3 DNA reads as TGTGCCGGCAGCTTAAATGTCGAAGAGCAGTTCTTC.

Concerning this clonotype: This could be a read error, since a much larger clone is one nucleotide away. The chain is built from TRBV4-2 and TRBJ2-7, with 7 bases identical to TRBD1. V shed 7 bases and J 5 bases; nucleotides not matched to a gene: 8. The CDR3 has 13 amino acids. Germline CDR1 reads LGHNA; CDR2 reads YNFKEQ. The CDR3 spells CASNRDRDHEQYF. The DNA for the CDR3 is TGTGCCAGCAACCGAGACAGGGATCACGAGCAGTACTTC.

With regard to this clonotype: This CDR3 fails to terminate in the conserved phenylalanine or tryptophan, so it likely reflects a read error. The chain recombines TRBV11-2 with TRBJ2-3; a possible D gene is TRBD2 (6 bases). This CDR3 region has 15 residues. Per the germline V gene, CDR1 is SGHAT and CDR2 is FQNNGV. CDR3 sequence: CASSPSGSLTVTQYL. The DNA for the CDR3 is TGTGCCAGCAGCCCCAGCGGGTCCCTCACAGTTACGCAGTATCTT.

A note on this clonotype: This may be a read error: a much more frequent sequence differs by one nucleotide. J is TRBJ1-1 and V is TRBV29-1; D perhaps matches TRBD1 (6 bases). The V gene's germline CDR1 is SQVTM and CDR2 ANQGSEA. CDR3 size: 12 residues. The CDR3 spells CSVGTVKTEAFF. The CDR3 region has the DNA TGCAGCGTTGGGACAGTGAAGACTGAAGCTTTCTTT.

J is TRBJ1-2 and V is TRBV7-9; TRBD1 matches 8 bases. This CDR3 has 18 amino acids. J was trimmed by 4 bases and V by 5 bases; bases with no gene match: 18. The V gene's germline CDR1 is SEHNR and CDR2 FQNEAQ (reference sequence). CDR3: CASSPGRTTGELTYGYTF. Written as DNA, the CDR3 is TGTGCCAGCAGCCCTGGGAGAACGACAGGGGAACTTACCTATGGCTACACCTTC.

This clonotype was seen ten or more times. The chain is built from TRBV29-1 and TRBJ2-1, with D perhaps TRBD1 (6 bases). Trimming removed 3 bases from V and 9 bases from J, with 12 bases in between. Per the germline V gene, CDR1 is SQVTM and CDR2 is ANQGSEA. The CDR3 length is 12 residues. CDR3 coding DNA: TGCAGCGTTGAGTCAGGGGTTAGTGAGCAGTTCTTC. It codes for CSVESGVSEQFF.

In its sample, this clonotype was seen once. This may stem from a read error, because a much larger clone lies one nucleotide away. The chain combines TRBV6-4 with TRBJ2-1, with 12 bases fitting TRBD2. Looked up from germline, CDR1 is MRHNA and CDR2 is SNTAGT. CDR3 size: 15 residues. The V gene end was trimmed by 7 bases and the J gene end by 7 bases; junction bases not matched to a gene: 8. In DNA form, the CDR3 reads TGTGCCAGCATTACGCTAGCGGGAGGGCCTAATGAGCAGTTCTTC. Translating it yields CASITLAGGPNEQFF.

To note about this clonotype: Relative to the germline gene, one junction end is altered; a read error may explain this. The chain employs TRBV5-1 and TRBJ2-1; TRBD2 aligns across 9 bases. From germline, CDR1 is SGHRS and CDR2 YFSETQ. This CDR3 contains 16 residues. This chain's CDR3 is CAGSLVPSGRPDEQFF. The CDR3 DNA reads as TGCGCCGGCAGCTTGGTCCCCAGCGGGAGGCCCGATGAGCAGTTCTTC.

V is TRBV4-2 and J is TRBJ2-7; tentative D call: TRBD1 (7 bases). The germline V gene has CDR1 LGHNA and CDR2 YNFKEQ. Trimming removed 4 bases from V and 10 bases from J, with 23 bases in between. This CDR3 contains 15 residues. The CDR3 nucleotides are TGTGCCAGCAGCCCATCTACCAGGGGGACGGGGGAACAGTACTTC. It yields the protein CASSPSTRGTGEQYF.

The gene calls are TRBV19 and TRBJ2-1; D is possibly TRBD1 or TRBD2 (5 bases each). Germline V gene data show CDR1 as LNHDA and CDR2 as SQIVND (reference sequence). This CDR3 has 13 amino acids. Trimming cost V 7 bases and J 4 bases, with 11 bases left between them. The CDR3 coding sequence is TGTGCCAGTAACTCGGGGCGGTACAATGAGCAGTTCTTC. As protein: CASNSGRYNEQFF.

The genes are TRBV28 and TRBJ1-5; 8 positions agree with TRBD1. Germline V gene lookup returns CDR1 MDHEN and CDR2 SYDVKM. CDR3 length: 15 residues. J was trimmed by 4 bases and V by 10 bases; bases with no gene match: 12. The CDR3: CANQFLQGANQPQHF. As DNA, the CDR3 is TGTGCCAACCAATTTCTCCAGGGGGCGAATCAGCCCCAGCATTTT.

In the case of this clonotype: Given the absence of the conserved phenylalanine or tryptophan at the CDR3 end, a read error is likely. The chain links TRBV11-2 to TRBJ2-1; a weak D match, TRBD2 (5 bases). The germline V gene has CDR1 SGHAT and CDR2 FQNNGV. With 4 bases removed from V and 6 bases from J, the gap between germline ends came to 25 bases. The CDR3 loop spans 18 amino acids. The CDR3 here is CASSSYELLAGVINEQFL. CDR3 in DNA: TGTGCCAGCAGCTCCTACGAACTTCTAGCTGGAGTTATCAATGAGCAGTTCCTC.

The table lists this clonotype with a count of one. This may arise from a read error, as a much more abundant clone is one base away. The chain links TRBV5-5 to TRBJ2-7; D call uncertain. This CDR3 is built from 14 residues. Germline CDR1 is SGHKS and CDR2 is YYEKEE (reference sequence). The CDR3 protein is CASSLGLSSYERYF. The CDR3 DNA sequence: TGTGCCAGCAGCTTGGGGCTCAGCTCCTACGAGCGGTACTTC.

This clonotype was seen a handful of times. This chain links TRBV12-3 or TRBV12-4 with TRBJ2-3; D unclear. The CDR3 consists of 13 residues. Trimming took off 0 bases at V and 6 bases at J, with 7 bases between the two ends. The CDR3 loop reads CASSLAAWDTQYF. The CDR3, as DNA: TGTGCCAGCAGTTTAGCGGCATGGGATACGCAGTATTTT.